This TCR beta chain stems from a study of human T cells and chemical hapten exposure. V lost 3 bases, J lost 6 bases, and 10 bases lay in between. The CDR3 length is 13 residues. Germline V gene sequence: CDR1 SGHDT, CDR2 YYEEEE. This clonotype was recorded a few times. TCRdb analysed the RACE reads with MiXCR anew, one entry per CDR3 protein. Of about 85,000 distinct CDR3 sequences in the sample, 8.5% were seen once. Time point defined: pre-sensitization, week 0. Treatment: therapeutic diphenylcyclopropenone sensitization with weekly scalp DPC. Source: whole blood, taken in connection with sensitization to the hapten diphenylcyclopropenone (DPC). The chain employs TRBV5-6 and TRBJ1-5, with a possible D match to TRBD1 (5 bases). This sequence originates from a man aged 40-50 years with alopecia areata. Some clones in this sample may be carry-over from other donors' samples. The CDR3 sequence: CASSSWGVQPQHF. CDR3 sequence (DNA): TGTGCCAGCAGCTCCTGGGGGGTTCAGCCCCAGCATTTT.